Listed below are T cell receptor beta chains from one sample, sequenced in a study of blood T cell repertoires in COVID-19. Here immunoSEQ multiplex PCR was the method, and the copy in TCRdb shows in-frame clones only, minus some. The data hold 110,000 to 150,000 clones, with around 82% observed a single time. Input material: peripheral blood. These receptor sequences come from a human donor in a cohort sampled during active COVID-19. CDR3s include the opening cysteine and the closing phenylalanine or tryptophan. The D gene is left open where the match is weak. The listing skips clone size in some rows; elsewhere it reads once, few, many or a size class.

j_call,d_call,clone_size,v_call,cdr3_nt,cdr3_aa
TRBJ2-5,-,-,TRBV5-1,TGCGCCAGCAGCTCAACAGCGGGCCGAGAGACCCAGTACTTC,CASSSTAGRETQYF
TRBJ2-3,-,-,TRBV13,TGTGCCAGCAGCCCCGAAGGGGGAAGCTACACAGATACGCAGTATTTT,CASSPEGGSYTDTQYF
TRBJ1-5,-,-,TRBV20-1,TGCAGTGCTAGTTTCCCGGAGAGCAATCAGCCCCAGCATTTT,CSASFPESNQPQHF
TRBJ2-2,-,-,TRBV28,TGTGCCAGCAGTAGGACACGGAACACCGGGGAGCTGTTTTTT,CASSRTRNTGELFF
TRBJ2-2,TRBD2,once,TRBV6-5,TGTGCCAGCAGCGCCGGGACTAGTATAAGGGAGCTGTTTTTT,CASSAGTSIRELFF
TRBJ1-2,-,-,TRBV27,TGTGCCAGCAGTTTTGGCAGGATGGATGGCTACACCTTC,CASSFGRMDGYTF
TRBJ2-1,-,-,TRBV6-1,TGTGCCAGCAGTGAAGTTTTCGGGGGAGGTCAGTTCTTC,CASSEVFGGGQFF
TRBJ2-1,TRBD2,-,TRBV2,TGTGCCAGCAGTGAACTAGCGGGGGGGGTCGGTGAGCAGTTCTTC,CASSELAGGVGEQFF
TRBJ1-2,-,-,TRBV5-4,TGTGCCAGCAGCCCCAGAAGAACTAACTATGGCTACACCTTC,CASSPRRTNYGYTF
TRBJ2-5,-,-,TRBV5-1,TGCGCCAGCTTCCATGGCAGCCCAGGGGAGACCCAGTACTTC,CASFHGSPGETQYF
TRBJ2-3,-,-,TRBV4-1,TGCGCCAGCAGCCTAGTTGATCGTGCAGATACGCAGTATTTT,CASSLVDRADTQYF
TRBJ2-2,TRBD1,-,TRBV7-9,TGTGCCAGCAGCCCCCGGGACAGGCTTATAGCGAACACCGGGGAGCTGTTTTTT,CASSPRDRLIANTGELFF
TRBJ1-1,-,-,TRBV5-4,TGTGCCAGCAGCTTGATAAGCGCGAACACTGAAGCTTTCTTT,CASSLISANTEAFF
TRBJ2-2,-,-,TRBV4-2,TGTGCCAGCAGCCAAGACCAGGGGGGCTCGAACGCCGGGGAGCTGTTTTTT,CASSQDQGGSNAGELFF
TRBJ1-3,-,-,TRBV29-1,TGCAGCGTTGATTGGGGGGGAGGAAACACCATATATTTT,CSVDWGGGNTIYF
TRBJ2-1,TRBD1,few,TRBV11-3,TGTGCCAGCAGCTTAGAGGGACAGGGGATCTACAATGAGCAGTTCTTC,CASSLEGQGIYNEQFF
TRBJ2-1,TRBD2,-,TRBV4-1,TGCGCCAGCAGCCAATCTAGCGGGAGGGATGAGCAGTTCTTC,CASSQSSGRDEQFF
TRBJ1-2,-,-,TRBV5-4,TGTGCCAGCAGGGAGGCAGGCTCTGACTATGGCTACACCTTC,CASREAGSDYGYTF
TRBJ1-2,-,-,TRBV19,TGTGCCAGCGCACAGGAAAACTATGGCTACACCTTC,CASAQENYGYTF
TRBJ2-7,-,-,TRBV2,TGTGCCAGCCTCCCTGACAGGAACTACGAGCAGTACTTC,CASLPDRNYEQYF
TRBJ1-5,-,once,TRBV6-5,TGTGCCAGCACCAACAGCTATAGCAATCAGCCCCAGCATTTT,CASTNSYSNQPQHF
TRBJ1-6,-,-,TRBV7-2,TGTGCCAGCAGCCAGAGGGCCGGGACTAGCCACTCACCCCTCCACTTT,CASSQRAGTSHSPLHF
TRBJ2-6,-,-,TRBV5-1,TGCGCCAGCCGCTTGGCTCAGACTGGGGCCAACGTCCTGACTTTC,CASRLAQTGANVLTF
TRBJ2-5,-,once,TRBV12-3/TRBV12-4,TGTGCCAGCAGTTTACCCCCTGGAGGGACCCAGTACTTC,CASSLPPGGTQYF
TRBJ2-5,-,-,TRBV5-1,TGCGCCAGCAGCGCCGGGAGTACCCAAGAGACCCAGTACTTC,CASSAGSTQETQYF
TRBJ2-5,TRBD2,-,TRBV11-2,TGTGCCAGCAGCTTGTTGGGGGGGAAGGAGACCCAGTACTTC,CASSLLGGKETQYF
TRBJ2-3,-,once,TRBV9,TGTGCCAGCAGCGTAGGTCAGGGTCTAGATACGCAGTATTTT,CASSVGQGLDTQYF
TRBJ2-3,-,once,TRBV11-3,TGTGCCAGCAGCTCAGCCAGGTCAACAGATACGCAGTATTTT,CASSSARSTDTQYF
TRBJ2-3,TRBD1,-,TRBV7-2,TGTGCCAGCAGCTTATCTGGGACAGCCAGCACAGATACGCAGTATTTT,CASSLSGTASTDTQYF
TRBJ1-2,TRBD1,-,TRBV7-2,TGTGCCAGCAGCTTGGACAGGGAGAACTATGGCTACACCTTC,CASSLDRENYGYTF
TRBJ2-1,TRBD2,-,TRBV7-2,TGTGCCAGCAGTTCACTAGCGGGAGGATACAATGAGCAGTTCTTC,CASSSLAGGYNEQFF
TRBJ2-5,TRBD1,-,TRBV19,TGTGCCAGTAGTATTCAGGGGACAGTACAAGAGACCCAGTACTTC,CASSIQGTVQETQYF
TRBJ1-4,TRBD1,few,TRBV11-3,TGTGCCAGCAGCGTGGGGACAGCGTCAACTAATGAAAAACTGTTTTTT,CASSVGTASTNEKLFF
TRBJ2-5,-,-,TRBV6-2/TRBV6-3,TGTGCCAGCAGTTACCGAAACAGGGAGGAGACCCAGTACTTC,CASSYRNREETQYF
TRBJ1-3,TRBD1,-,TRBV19,TGTGCCAGTGGGTTGCCCCGGGACAGCTTCTCTGGAAACACCATATATTTT,CASGLPRDSFSGNTIYF
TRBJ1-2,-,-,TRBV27,TGTGCCAGCAGTTTTTCGGGGGGATATGGCTACACCTTC,CASSFSGGYGYTF
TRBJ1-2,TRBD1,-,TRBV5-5,TGTGCCAGCAGCCGACAGGGCCACTATGGCTACACCTTC,CASSRQGHYGYTF
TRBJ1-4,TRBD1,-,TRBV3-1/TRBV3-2,TGTGCCAGCAGCCAAAAAGGACAGGGGGGTTATCTCGATGAAAAACTGTTTTTT,CASSQKGQGGYLDEKLFF
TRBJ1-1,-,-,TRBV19,TGTGCCAGTATGGGAGGGTTGAACACTGAAGCTTTCTTT,CASMGGLNTEAFF
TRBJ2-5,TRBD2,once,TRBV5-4,TGTGCCAGCAGTTCCAGCGGGGGCTTCGAGTGGGAGACCCAGTACTTC,CASSSSGGFEWETQYF
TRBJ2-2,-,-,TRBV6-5,TGTGCCAGCAGTCTTGAGGAGGCCGCCGGGGAGCTGTTTTTT,CASSLEEAAGELFF
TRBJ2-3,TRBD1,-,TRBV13,TGTGCCAGCAGCCCTGGGACAGCCTTGAGCACAGATACGCAGTATTTT,CASSPGTALSTDTQYF
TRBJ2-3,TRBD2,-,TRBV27,TGTGCCAGCAGTTTATATAGCGGGAAGACAAGAAGCACAGATACGCAGTATTTT,CASSLYSGKTRSTDTQYF
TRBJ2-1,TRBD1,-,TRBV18,TGTGCCAGCTCACCACAGGGGGCCGCCTACAATGAGCAGTTCTTC,CASSPQGAAYNEQFF
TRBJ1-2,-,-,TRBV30,TGTGCCTGGAGTCCACAGGGTAACTATGGCTACACCTTC,CAWSPQGNYGYTF
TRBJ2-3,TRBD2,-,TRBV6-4,TGTGCCAGCAGTGAAGCTAGCGGGGGGAGCGGTACGCAGTATTTT,CASSEASGGSGTQYF
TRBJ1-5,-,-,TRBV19,TGTGCCAGTAGTGGATCACAGGGACAGCCCCAGCATTTT,CASSGSQGQPQHF
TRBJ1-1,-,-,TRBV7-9,TGTGCCAGCAGCCCCGCCGGGACTGAAGCTTTCTTT,CASSPAGTEAFF
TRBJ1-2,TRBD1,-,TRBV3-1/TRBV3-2,TGTGCCAGCAGCCAAGGTCTGGGACAGGGCTTTGGCTACACCTTC,CASSQGLGQGFGYTF
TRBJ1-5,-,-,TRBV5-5,TGTGCCAGCAGCTTGGCATGGGAGGGAAGCAATCAGCCCCAGCATTTT,CASSLAWEGSNQPQHF
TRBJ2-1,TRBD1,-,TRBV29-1,TGCAGCGTGAACCGGGACAGGGGGCTCAATGAGCAGTTCTTC,CSVNRDRGLNEQFF
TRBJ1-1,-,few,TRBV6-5,TGTGCCAGCACTCAAACTAGGAACACTGAAGCTTTCTTT,CASTQTRNTEAFF
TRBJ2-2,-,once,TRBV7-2,TGTGCCAGCAGCCCACGGAGCTACGGGGAGCTGTTTTTT,CASSPRSYGELFF
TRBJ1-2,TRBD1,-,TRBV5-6,TGTGCCAGCAGCTTACCGGGACAGGGATCAGGCGGCTACACCTTC,CASSLPGQGSGGYTF
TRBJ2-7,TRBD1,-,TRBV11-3,TGTGCCAGCAGCGGAAGACAGGGAAGCTCCTACGAGCAGTACTTC,CASSGRQGSSYEQYF
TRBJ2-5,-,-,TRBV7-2,TGTGCCAGCAGCTTAGGGGCGGGGCGGGCCCTCCAAGAGACCCAGTACTTC,CASSLGAGRALQETQYF
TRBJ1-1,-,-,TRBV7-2,TGTGCCAGCAGCGTCGTATCGACTGAAGCTTTCTTT,CASSVVSTEAFF